The present T cell receptor beta chain was sequenced within a study of human T cells and chemical hapten exposure. The overall study: Patients were mainly female, each with alopecia areata, totalis or universalis.

TCRdb re-called the RACE reads through MiXCR, storing one row per CDR3 protein. The data show about 41,000 distinct CDR3 sequences, less than 3.5% seen once. The CDR3 covers 17 residues. The V and J ends lost 3 bases and 3 bases respectively, with 17 bases between them. Specified time point: patch test 2, 6 weeks after DPC sensitization. The sample's treatment: therapeutic diphenylcyclopropenone sensitization with weekly scalp DPC. This clonotype occurred many times. This clonotype was sampled from a man aged 40-49 years with alopecia areata. Some clones in this sample may be carry-over from other donors' samples. The chain recombines TRBV12-3 or TRBV12-4 with TRBJ2-2; D call uncertain. Sequenced here: whole blood, sampled in connection with sensitization to the hapten diphenylcyclopropenone (DPC). Here the CDR3 DNA reads TGTGCCAGCAGTTTGATCGGACCTAGGACCTACACCGGGGAGCTGTTTTTT. Protein product: CASSLIGPRTYTGELFF.